A few counts support the clone carrying this TCR beta chain. No antigen is known for it. Expansion with viral peptide pools was applied to antigen-specific CD4+ T cells by the ViraFEST assay prior to sequencing. Subsequent to about 10 days of culture, CD4+ T cells were isolated. Participants received two doses of either the BNT162b2 or mRNA-1273 vaccine. The data stem from a study of vaccination effects on CD4 cells after COVID-19. The CDR3 extends over 12 amino acids. Trimming left V 2 bases short and J 2 bases short, with 4 bases between. CDR1 GTSNPN and CDR2 SVGIG come from the germline V gene (reference sequence). The repertoire was sequenced with immunoSEQ multiplex PCR; TCRdb's copy has only in-frame clones and lacks some. This table has roughly 23,000 clones, around 77% appearing once.

The sample was CD4+ T cells from PBMCs cultured with HCoV-NL63 spike peptides, taken after COVID-19 vaccination. The chain recombines TRBV30 with TRBJ1-5; D not certain. The source is a human donor who received a COVID-19 vaccine. The CDR3 nucleotides are TGTGCCTGGAGTCAGCGCAATCAGCCCCAGCATTTT. This translates into CAWSQRNQPQHF.